This T cell receptor beta chain was sequenced in a study of spatial heterogeneity in lung cancer. About the study: Raw reads showed each unique TCR and UMI combination turning up more than ten times on average.

A distinct unique molecular identifier was carried by each TCR cDNA molecule. Each CDR3 protein gets one entry after TCRdb re-called the 5' RACE reads with MiXCR. The data contain tens of thousands of distinct CDR3 sequences, roughly 14% of them singletons. The table lists this clonotype with a few counts. The antigen is not known. V shed 9 bases and J 0 bases; nucleotides not matched to a gene: 9. Germline CDR1 and CDR2: SGDLS and YYNGEE. The CDR3 length is 15 residues. Notes on the study in general: TCRs found ubiquitously expanded in tumor appeared in blood more at resection than at follow-up.

Time point noted: sample taken at primary tumor resection. Whole RNA came from tumor, nontumor lung or frozen PBMC and was sequenced without being sorted. Samples were obtained from 70 or so donors, all untreated early-stage non-small cell lung cancer patients. The source of this sequence is a male donor with early-stage non-small cell lung cancer. This specimen consisted of PBMCs, obtained at surgery. V is TRBV9 and J is TRBJ2-3; 8 nucleotides line up with TRBD2. The CDR3 DNA follows: TGTGCCACCAGTGGGACTAGTGCTAGCACAGATACGCAGTATTTT. Translated, it gives CATSGTSASTDTQYF.